Following are 25 T cell receptor beta chains from one sample sequenced in a study of OX40 agonist ivuxolimab in advanced cancers. Clones were sequenced by immunoSEQ multiplex PCR, and TCRdb holds only the in-frame ones, with some missing. The sample has approximately 15,000 clones; roughly 75% are singletons. Source: CD4+ or CD8+ T cells sorted from blood, taken in a trial of the OX40 agonist ivuxolimab. All receptors derive from an adult with an advanced solid tumor such as melanoma, head and neck, liver or kidney cancer.

J is TRBJ1-2 and V is TRBV19, with D unresolved. The CDR3 contains 12 residues. Germline V gene data show CDR1 as LNHDA and CDR2 as SQIVND (reference sequence). V lost 3 bases, J lost 4 bases, and 6 bases lay in between. CDR3 region: CASSIWGYGYTF. Written as DNA, the CDR3 is TGTGCCAGTAGTATCTGGGGCTATGGCTACACCTTC.

The V call is TRBV5-6, the J call TRBJ1-4; D is perhaps TRBD1 (6 bases). The V gene's germline CDR1 is SGHDT and CDR2 YYEEEE. V was pared by 3 bases and J by 7 bases, with 16 bases between. The CDR3 is 15 amino acids. The CDR3 loop is CASSSDTGLGEKLFF. The CDR3 coding sequence is TGTGCCAGCAGCTCCGACACAGGGTTGGGTGAAAAACTGTTTTTT.

The J gene is TRBJ2-7, the V gene TRBV4-1, with 9 bases that match TRBD2. Germline-derived CDR1 and CDR2 are MGHRA and YSYEKL. This CDR3 comprises 15 residues. With 3 bases clipped from V and 0 bases from J, the junction kept 3 bases outside the gene matches. The CDR3 loop is CASSQTSGSSYEQYF. DNA for the CDR3: TGCGCCAGCAGCCAGACTAGCGGAAGCTCCTACGAGCAGTACTTC.

The genes are TRBV5-1 and TRBJ2-1; TRBD1 might be the D (5 bases). The CDR3 has 13 amino acids. V was shortened by 5 bases and J by 5 bases, with 11 bases between the two germline ends. Germline assignment: CDR1 SGHRS and CDR2 YFSETQ. The CDR3 here is CASSFVGHNEQFF. The CDR3 nucleotides read TGCGCCAGCAGTTTCGTGGGGCACAATGAGCAGTTCTTC.

The chain combines TRBV9 with TRBJ2-3; 10 bases match TRBD1. This CDR3 contains 16 residues. Trimming removed 0 bases from V and 1 base from J; junction bases left unmatched: 2. Looked up from germline, CDR1 is SGDLS and CDR2 is YYNGEE. DNA of the CDR3: TGTGCCAGCAGCGTAGACGGGACAGGGGGCACAGATACGCAGTATTTT. This sequence encodes CASSVDGTGGTDTQYF. Full variable domain (rest looked up from reference TRBV9 and TRBJ2-3): DSGVTQTPKHLITATGQRVTLRCSPRSGDLSVYWYQQSLDQGLQFLIQYYNGEERAKGNILERFSAQQFPDLHSELNLSSLELGDSALYFCASSVDGTGGTDTQYFGPGTRLTVL.

This clone is termed medium-sized. This chain uses TRBV4-2 with TRBJ1-4; no definite D call. Germline V gives CDR1 LGHNA, CDR2 YNFKEQ. The CDR3 has 12 residues. Trimming stripped 4 bases from V and 7 bases from J, with 7 bases between. The chain's CDR3 is CASSPRGEKLFF. Written as DNA, the CDR3 is TGTGCCAGCAGCCCCCGGGGTGAAAAACTGTTTTTT.

The genes are TRBV7-9 and TRBJ1-4; 11 positions match TRBD1. Unmatched junction bases numbered 7, after V lost 6 bases and J lost 7 bases. Per germline, CDR1 SEHNR and CDR2 FQNEAQ (reference sequence). This CDR3 contains 15 residues. The DNA for the CDR3 is TGTGCCAGCAGATACGGACAGGGGGCGGGTGAAAAACTGTTTTTT. As protein: CASRYGQGAGEKLFF.

This chain links TRBV15 with TRBJ1-4, with D uncertain. The V end lost 6 bases, the J end lost 5 bases, and 16 bases lay between the germline ends. The length of the CDR3 is 15 residues. Germline V lookup: CDR1 LNHNV, CDR2 YYDKDF (reference sequence). The CDR3 DNA is TGTGCCACCAGTCCCGTGGCCAAAGGGAATGAAAAACTGTTTTTT. It specifies CATSPVAKGNEKLFF.

This sequence joins TRBV7-9 and TRBJ2-1; TRBD2 agrees at 14 bases. Germline CDR1 is SEHNR and CDR2 is FQNEAQ (reference sequence). The CDR3 has 17 amino acids. After removal of 3 bases from V and 8 bases from J, the junction contained 9 bases not matched to a gene. The CDR3 region has the DNA TGTGCCAGCAGCTTGGAAGGACTAGCGGGGGGTTCCGATGAGCAGTTCTTC. Protein product: CASSLEGLAGGSDEQFF.

The V and J genes are TRBV19 and TRBJ2-1; D tentatively fits TRBD1 or TRBD2 (5 bases each). From germline, CDR1 is LNHDA and CDR2 SQIVND (reference sequence). This CDR3 has 15 residues. Trimming took off 3 bases at V and 6 bases at J, with 15 bases between the two ends. The CDR3 spells CASSIGGWPRNEQFF. The DNA for the CDR3 is TGTGCCAGTAGTATTGGGGGTTGGCCTCGCAATGAGCAGTTCTTC.

The V and J genes are TRBV28 and TRBJ1-1; D is unresolved. Trimming removed 4 bases from V and 0 bases from J, with 6 bases in between. The germline CDR1 and CDR2 sequences are MDHEN and SYDVKM. The CDR3 has 13 residues. The CDR3 here is CASSSVVNTEAFF. The CDR3 DNA follows: TGTGCCAGCAGTTCTGTTGTGAACACTGAAGCTTTCTTT.

This rearrangement joins TRBV6-5 to TRBJ1-2; 8 bases line up with TRBD1. The CDR3 has 15 residues. The trim removed 2 bases at V and 6 bases at J, leaving 8 bases unmatched. Germline V gene lookup returns CDR1 MNHEY and CDR2 SVGAGI. CDR3 coding DNA: TGTGCCAGCAGTTACCTGGACAGGGCCATCGATGGCTACACCTTC. The encoded protein is CASSYLDRAIDGYTF.

This chain uses TRBV19 with TRBJ2-1, with D perhaps TRBD2 (6 bases). The CDR3 extends over 14 amino acids. Trimming stripped 4 bases from V and 4 bases from J, with 11 bases between. The germline V gene encodes CDR1 LNHDA and CDR2 SQIVND (reference sequence). For the CDR3, the DNA is TGTGCCAGTAGTACGGGACTCCTTTACAATGAGCAGTTCTTC. Translation gives CASSTGLLYNEQFF.

The chain links TRBV27 to TRBJ2-7, with D possibly being TRBD1 (5 bases). This CDR3 is 12 amino acids long. The germline CDR1 and CDR2 sequences are MNHEY and SMNVEV (reference sequence). Trimming took off 6 bases at V and 6 bases at J, with 12 bases between the two ends. The CDR3 loop reads CASRPTASEQYF. CDR3 DNA sequence: TGTGCCAGCAGACCGACAGCGAGCGAGCAGTACTTC.

The chain has TRBV9 and TRBJ2-5; D is ambiguous. The germline gives CDR1 SGDLS, CDR2 YYNGEE. CDR3 size: 11 residues. Trimming took off 0 bases at V and 5 bases at J, with 2 bases between the two ends. CDR3 region: CASSVDETQYF. The CDR3 coding sequence is TGTGCCAGCAGCGTAGATGAGACCCAGTACTTC. The entire variable domain, with the rest obtained from reference TRBV9 and TRBJ2-5, is as follows: DSGVTQTPKHLITATGQRVTLRCSPRSGDLSVYWYQQSLDQGLQFLIQYYNGEERAKGNILERFSAQQFPDLHSELNLSSLELGDSALYFCASSVDETQYFGPGTRLLVL.

The chain employs TRBV19 and TRBJ2-7; either TRBD1 or TRBD2 may supply D (6 bases each). This CDR3 is built from 18 residues. V was clipped by 3 bases and J by 0 bases, with 21 bases between them. Germline V gene data show CDR1 as LNHDA and CDR2 as SQIVND (reference sequence). In nucleotides, the CDR3 is TGTGCCAGTAGTATTTGGCGGGACACTACTAGGAGCTCCTACGAGCAGTACTTC. Translated, it gives CASSIWRDTTRSSYEQYF.

The chain joins TRBV28 to TRBJ2-3; the match to TRBD1 covers 8 bases. This CDR3 comprises 17 residues. Germline values: CDR1 MDHEN, CDR2 SYDVKM. With V trimmed by 1 base and J by 0 bases, 6 bases remained unmatched. DNA for the CDR3: TGTGCCAGCAGTTTATATTCAGGGGGCCTTAGCACAGATACGCAGTATTTT. This gives the protein CASSLYSGGLSTDTQYF.

As for this clone: This may come from a read error, since a much larger clone is one base off. Other DNA sequences from this sample encode an identical CDR3 as well. The chain links TRBV2 to TRBJ1-2; perhaps TRBD1 as D (5 bases). CDR1 and CDR2 (germline): SNHLY, FYNNEI. This CDR3 is built from 12 residues. V lost 6 bases, J lost 5 bases, and 10 bases lay in between. For the CDR3, the DNA is TGTGCCAGCAGCGCCTCAGGGTATGGCTACACCTTC. This encodes CASSASGYGYTF.

The J gene is TRBJ1-4, the V gene TRBV7-9, with TRBD1 matching 12 bases. There are 17 residues in the CDR3. In germline, CDR1 is SEHNR, CDR2 FQNEAQ (reference sequence). V lost 6 bases, J lost 5 bases, and 10 bases stayed unmatched. The DNA for the CDR3 is TGTGCCAGCAGTCGACAAACGGGACAGGGGGCGAATGAAAAACTGTTTTTT. This gives the protein CASSRQTGQGANEKLFF.

The rearrangement links TRBV12-5 to TRBJ2-7, with TRBD1 matching over 9 bases. Germline CDR1 and CDR2: LGHNT and FRNRAP. With V trimmed by 1 base and J by 4 bases, 5 bases remained unmatched. This CDR3 region has 15 residues. CDR3 nucleotides: TGTGCTAGTGGTTTGGCCCCGGACAGGGGTTACGAGCAGTACTTC. Translated: CASGLAPDRGYEQYF.

This chain uses TRBV27 with TRBJ2-7, with 9 bases lining up with TRBD2. V dropped 2 bases and J dropped 6; count of bases not matched to a gene: 11. Looked up from germline, CDR1 is MNHEY and CDR2 is SMNVEV (reference sequence). The length of the CDR3 is 16 residues. CDR3 region: CASSLHGGRAGSEQYF. The CDR3 DNA is TGTGCCAGCAGTTTACACGGCGGGAGGGCCGGTAGCGAGCAGTACTTC.

The chain carries TRBV29-1 and TRBJ1-2, with 8 bases aligning to TRBD1. Germline CDR1 and CDR2: SQVTM and ANQGSEA. This CDR3 comprises 15 residues. The ends lost 1 base at V and 4 bases at J; junction bases unmatched: 8. The DNA of the CDR3 is TGCAGCGTTGAAGGCGGTGACGGGACAGGCTATGGCTACACCTTC. Amino acid sequence: CSVEGGDGTGYGYTF.

The J gene is TRBJ2-7, the V gene TRBV27; D is undetermined. CDR1 and CDR2 (germline): MNHEY, SMNVEV (reference sequence). V was pared by 4 bases and J by 1 base, with 8 bases between. This CDR3 has 13 residues. CDR3 sequence reads: CASSWARSYEQYF. The CDR3 DNA sequence: TGTGCCAGCAGTTGGGCCAGATCCTACGAGCAGTACTTC.

In its sample, this clone was seen a few times. V is TRBV2 and J is TRBJ1-1, with 10 nucleotides matching TRBD1. Losses at the gene ends were 8 bases for V and 1 base for J; bases not matched to a gene: 10. The germline gives CDR1 SNHLY, CDR2 FYNNEI. The CDR3 length is 16 residues. The CDR3 DNA reads TGTGCCAGCGGCCGGGACAGGGGAATGGGGAACACTGAAGCTTTCTTT. Its protein product is CASGRDRGMGNTEAFF.

This clone was seen only a few times. The J gene is TRBJ1-1, the V gene TRBV9, with TRBD1 as a possible D gene (6 bases). The germline V gene has CDR1 SGDLS and CDR2 YYNGEE. The CDR3 consists of 14 residues. Trimming left V 3 bases short and J 4 bases short, with 13 bases between. The CDR3: CASSAPDRSTEAFF. DNA for the CDR3: TGTGCCAGCAGCGCCCCTGACAGGTCCACTGAAGCTTTCTTT.